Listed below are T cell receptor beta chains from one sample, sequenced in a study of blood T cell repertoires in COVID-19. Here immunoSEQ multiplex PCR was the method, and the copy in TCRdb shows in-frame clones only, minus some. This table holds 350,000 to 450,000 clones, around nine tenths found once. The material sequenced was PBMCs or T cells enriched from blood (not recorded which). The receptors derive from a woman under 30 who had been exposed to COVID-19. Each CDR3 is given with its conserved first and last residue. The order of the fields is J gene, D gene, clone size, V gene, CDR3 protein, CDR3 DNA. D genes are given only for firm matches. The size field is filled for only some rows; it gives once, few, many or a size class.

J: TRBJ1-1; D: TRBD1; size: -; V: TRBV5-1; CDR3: CASSLAGTGESTEAFF; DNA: TGCGCCAGCAGCTTGGCCGGGACAGGGGAGAGCACTGAAGCTTTCTTT
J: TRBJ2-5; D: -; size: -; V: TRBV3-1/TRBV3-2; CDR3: CASSHGQSYQETQYF; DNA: TGTGCCAGCAGCCACGGACAGTCGTACCAAGAGACCCAGTACTTC
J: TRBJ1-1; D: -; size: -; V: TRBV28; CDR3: CASKPGANTEAFF; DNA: TGTGCCAGCAAGCCGGGAGCGAACACTGAAGCTTTCTTT
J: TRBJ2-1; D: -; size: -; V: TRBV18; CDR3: CASSLTRGGRDEQFF; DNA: TGTGCCAGCTCACTGACTAGGGGGGGGCGAGATGAGCAGTTCTTC
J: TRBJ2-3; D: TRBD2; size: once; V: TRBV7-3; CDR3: CASSVLAGGGPDTQYF; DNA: TGTGCCAGCAGCGTTCTAGCGGGGGGAGGCCCAGATACGCAGTATTTT
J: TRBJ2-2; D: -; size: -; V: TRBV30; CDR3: CAWRMTGNTGELFF; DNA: TGTGCCTGGAGGATGACAGGGAACACCGGGGAGCTGTTTTTT
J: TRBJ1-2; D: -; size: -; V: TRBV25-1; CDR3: CASSDIEAGGLNYGYTF; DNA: TGTGCCAGCAGTGACATTGAGGCGGGAGGACTTAACTATGGCTACACCTTC
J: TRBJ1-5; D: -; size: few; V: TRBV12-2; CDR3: CASRSRGTFERADNQPQHF; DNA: TGTGCAAGTCGCTCTAGGGGCACCTTCGAGCGAGCAGACAATCAGCCCCAGCATTTT
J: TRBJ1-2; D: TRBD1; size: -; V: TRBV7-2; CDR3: CASSPGQGQGYTF; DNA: TGTGCCAGCAGCCCGGGACAGGGACAAGGCTACACCTTC
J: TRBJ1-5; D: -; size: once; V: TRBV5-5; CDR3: CASNRDITNQPQHF; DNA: TGTGCCAGCAACCGGGACATAACAAATCAGCCCCAGCATTTT
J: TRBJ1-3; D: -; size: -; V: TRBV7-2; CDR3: CASSLLSGVGNTIYF; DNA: TGTGCCAGCAGCTTACTCTCAGGGGTCGGAAACACCATATATTTT
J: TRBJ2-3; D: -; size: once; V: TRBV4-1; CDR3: CASSQDVPGRGTDTQYF; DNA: TGCGCCAGCAGCCAAGATGTACCGGGAAGGGGCACAGATACGCAGTATTTT
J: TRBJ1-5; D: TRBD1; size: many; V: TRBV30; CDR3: CAWDRDAQPQHF; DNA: TGTGCCTGGGACAGGGACGCTCAGCCCCAGCATTTT
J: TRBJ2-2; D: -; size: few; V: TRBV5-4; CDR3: CASSPSDTGELFF; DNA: TGTGCCAGCAGCCCTTCGGACACCGGGGAGCTGTTTTTT
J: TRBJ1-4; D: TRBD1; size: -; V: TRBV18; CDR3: CASSTTGGNNEKLFF; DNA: TGTGCCAGCTCAACCACAGGGGGGAATAATGAAAAACTGTTTTTT
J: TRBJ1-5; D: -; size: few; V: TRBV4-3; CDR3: CASPGGGQPQHF; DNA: TGCGCCAGCCCCGGGGGAGGTCAGCCCCAGCATTTT
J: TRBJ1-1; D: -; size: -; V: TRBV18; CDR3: CASSTGKNTEAFF; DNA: TGTGCCAGCTCAACCGGGAAGAACACTGAAGCTTTCTTT
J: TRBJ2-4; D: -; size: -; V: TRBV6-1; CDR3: CASSERRVLAKNIQYF; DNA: TGTGCCAGCAGTGAACGCAGGGTTCTAGCCAAAAACATTCAGTACTTC
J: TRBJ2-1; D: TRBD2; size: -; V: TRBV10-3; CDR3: CAISDQGGGAYNEQFF; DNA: TGTGCCATCAGTGACCAAGGCGGGGGGGCCTACAATGAGCAGTTCTTC
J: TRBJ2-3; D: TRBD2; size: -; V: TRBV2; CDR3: CASSEGSGRAVDTQYF; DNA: TGTGCCAGCAGTGAAGGGAGCGGGAGGGCTGTAGATACGCAGTATTTT
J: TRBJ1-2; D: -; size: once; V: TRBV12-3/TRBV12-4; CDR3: CASRPQGSGYTF; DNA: TGTGCCAGCAGACCACAGGGTAGTGGCTACACCTTC
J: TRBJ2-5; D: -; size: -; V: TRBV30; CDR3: CAWIPLGDAETQYF; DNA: TGTGCCTGGATACCCCTCGGGGATGCGGAGACCCAGTACTTC
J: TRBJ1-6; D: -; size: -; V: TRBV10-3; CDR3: CAIRDFWGGDSPLHF; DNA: TGTGCCATCAGGGATTTCTGGGGAGGTGATTCACCCCTCCACTTT
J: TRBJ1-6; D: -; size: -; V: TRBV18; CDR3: CASSPQLRTAYNSPLHF; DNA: TGTGCCAGCTCGCCTCAATTAAGGACAGCCTATAATTCACCCCTCCACTTT
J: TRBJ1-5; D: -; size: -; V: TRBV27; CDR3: CASSFSYDGGQPQHF; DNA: TGTGCCAGCAGTTTTTCTTACGACGGAGGACAGCCCCAGCATTTT
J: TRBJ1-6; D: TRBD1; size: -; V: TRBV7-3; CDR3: CASSSGQTNSPLHF; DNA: TGTGCCAGCAGCTCGGGACAGACTAATTCACCCCTCCACTTT
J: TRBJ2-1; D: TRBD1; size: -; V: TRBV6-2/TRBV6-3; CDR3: CASSYSISGTGGLYNEQFF; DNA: TGTGCCAGCAGTTACTCGATTTCCGGGACAGGGGGTCTGTACAATGAGCAGTTCTTC
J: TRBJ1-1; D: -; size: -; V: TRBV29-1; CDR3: CSVELEGWTEAFF; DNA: TGCAGCGTTGAGTTAGAGGGATGGACTGAAGCTTTCTTT
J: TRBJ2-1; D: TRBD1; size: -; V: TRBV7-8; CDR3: CASSFGQGGYNEQFF; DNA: TGTGCCAGCAGCTTCGGACAGGGGGGTTACAATGAGCAGTTCTTC
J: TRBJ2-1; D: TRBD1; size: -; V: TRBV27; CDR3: CASSSDRVSYNEQFF; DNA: TGTGCCAGCAGTTCCGACAGGGTCTCCTACAATGAGCAGTTCTTC
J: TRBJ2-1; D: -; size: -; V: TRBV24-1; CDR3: CATSDWARGQTYNEQFF; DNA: TGTGCCACCAGTGATTGGGCCAGGGGTCAGACTTACAATGAGCAGTTCTTC
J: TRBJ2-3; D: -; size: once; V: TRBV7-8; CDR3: CASSARDGGEPDTQYF; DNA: TGTGCCAGCAGCGCGCGGGACGGGGGTGAGCCAGATACGCAGTATTTT
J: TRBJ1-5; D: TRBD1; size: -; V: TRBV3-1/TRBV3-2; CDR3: CASSPRTGNEKHF; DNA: TGTGCCAGCAGCCCTAGGACAGGGAATGAAAAACATTTT
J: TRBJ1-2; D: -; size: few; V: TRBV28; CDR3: CASSRTPDYGYTF; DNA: TGTGCCAGCAGCCGCACCCCGGACTATGGCTACACCTTC
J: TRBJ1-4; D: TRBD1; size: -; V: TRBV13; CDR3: CASSAGQANEKLFF; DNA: TGTGCCAGCAGCGCGGGACAGGCTAATGAAAAACTGTTTTTT
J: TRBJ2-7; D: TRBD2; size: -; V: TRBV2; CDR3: CASHGLRGEDGLYEQYF; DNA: TGTGCCAGCCATGGTCTCCGGGGGGAGGACGGGCTCTACGAGCAGTACTTC